This T cell receptor beta chain was recovered during a study of tumor-infiltrating lymphocytes in primary liver carcinoma. As for the study in general: The patient group consisted of men and women aged 30 to 69 years.

TCR beta cDNA was made from approximately 500 ng total RNA with a constant-region primer. The TCR beta library was amplified through three nested multiplex PCR rounds in a modified ARM-PCR procedure. Amplification in the first two PCR rounds was performed using TRBV1-TRBV30 forward primers and a C-beta reverse primer for about 10 cycles each. One entry per CDR3 protein results from TCRdb running MiXCR on the multiplex PCR reads. There are more than 150,000 distinct CDR3 sequences in the sample; about 60% occur only once, and 65% to 80% lies in the top ten. The CDR3 length is 15 residues. Trimming took 1 base from V and 6 from J, leaving 16 bases between them. CDR1 MDHEN and CDR2 SYDVKM come from the germline V gene. This clonotype was counted only a few times. The antigen is unknown. The study, taken as a whole, reports: Paired tumor-adjacent and tumor-blood samples overlapped less than tumor region pairs did.

Unsorted whole blood yielded the blood RNA, and germline DNA was also extracted. Infection with HBV was chronic in patients; they were treatment-naive. Material: peripheral blood. The gene calls are TRBV28 and TRBJ2-7, with D possibly matching TRBD2 (5 bases). This clonotype was obtained from a man in his forties or fifties with primary liver carcinoma and hepatitis B virus infection. CDR3 sequence (DNA): TGTGCCAGCAGTTTATTCGGTACCCCCGGGGTCGAGCAGTACTTC. Protein sequence: CASSLFGTPGVEQYF.